Below, 9 T cell receptor beta chains from the same sample are listed, as sequenced in a study of cytomegalovirus exposure and HLA in healthy donors. The PCR ran on 60 Vbeta and 13 Jbeta primers. TCRdb keeps only in-frame clones here, not all; method: immunoSEQ multiplex PCR. This table has approximately 140,000 clones, nearly 80% appearing once. Sequencing was carried out using PBMCs. The origin of the receptors is a male donor in good health and CMV-seronegative.

The V and J genes are TRBV28 and TRBJ1-2, with 7 bases aligning to TRBD1. There are 14 residues in the CDR3. Germline-derived CDR1 and CDR2 are MDHEN and SYDVKM. The V segment lost 3 bases and the J segment 12 bases; nucleotides outside the gene matches: 13. CDR3 nucleotides: TGTGCCAGCAGTTTCCAGACAGGGTTTCGAGTCAACACCTTC. Amino acids: CASSFQTGFRVNTF.

The chain couples TRBV11-2 to TRBJ1-1; D might be TRBD1 (6 bases). The CDR3 runs 14 residues. Trimming removed 7 bases at V and 7 bases at J, with 19 bases between. CDR1 SGHAT and CDR2 FQNNGV come from the germline V gene. The CDR3 DNA is TGTGCCAGCACTTTCGTGACAGGTATGGGTGAAGCTTTCTTT. Its translation is CASTFVTGMGEAFF. The full variable domain, its missing parts supplied by reference TRBV11-2 and TRBJ1-1, is EAGVAQSPRYKIIEKRQSVAFWCNPISGHATLYWYQQILGQGPKLLIQFQNNGVVDDSQLPKDRFSAERLKGVDSTLKIQPAKLEDSAVYLCASTFVTGMGEAFFGQGTRLTVV.

The V gene is TRBV9, the J gene TRBJ2-3, with D possibly TRBD2 on 6 matching bases. V was clipped by 0 bases and J by 4 bases, with 15 bases between them. The CDR3 runs to 16 residues. Germline CDR1 SGDLS, CDR2 YYNGEE. Here the CDR3 reads CASSVGGGDEADTQYF. CDR3 bases: TGTGCCAGCAGCGTAGGTGGCGGGGATGAAGCAGATACGCAGTATTTT.

This clone was found once. The gene calls are TRBV11-2 and TRBJ1-4; D is uncertain. CDR1 is SGHAT, CDR2 FQNNGV, per germline. This CDR3 comprises 12 residues. Trimming stripped 5 bases from V and 8 bases from J, with 9 bases between. CDR3: CASSRVGEKLFF. The CDR3 bases are TGTGCCAGCAGCCGTGTGGGCGAAAAACTGTTTTTT.

V and J are TRBV27 and TRBJ2-7; no definite D call. Germline V gene lookup returns CDR1 MNHEY and CDR2 SMNVEV (reference sequence). The CDR3 has 15 residues. Trimming stripped 5 bases from V and 0 bases from J, with 14 bases between. The CDR3 region has the DNA TGTGCCAGCAGTCTAGACTCATTTAGCTCCTACGAGCAGTACTTC. Translating it yields CASSLDSFSSYEQYF.

This chain links TRBV28 with TRBJ1-6; possible D gene TRBD1, 5 bases. Per the germline V gene, CDR1 is MDHEN and CDR2 is SYDVKM. Trimming took 2 bases from V and 7 from J, leaving 12 bases between them. There are 15 residues in the CDR3. Here the CDR3 DNA reads TGTGCCAGCAGTTTACCCCCCCCAGGGAATTCACCCCTCCACTTT. Protein product: CASSLPPPGNSPLHF.

This clone has just a few counts. The rearrangement joins TRBV28 to TRBJ2-1, with D hard to call. The germline gives CDR1 MDHEN, CDR2 SYDVKM. The CDR3 sequence is 12 residues long. V gave up 6 bases and J gave up 7 bases, with 10 bases separating them. The CDR3 DNA is TGTGCCAGCAGCCTCACTATAAATGAGCAGTTCTTC. Its protein is CASSLTINEQFF.

The chain combines TRBV7-2 with TRBJ1-1; unclear D gene. Trimming stripped 3 bases from V and 5 bases from J, with 13 bases between. The germline CDR1 and CDR2 sequences are SGHTA and FQGNSA. The CDR3 sequence is 14 residues long. The CDR3 DNA reads as TGTGCCAGCAGCTTTACAGCGGGATTAACTGAAGCTTTCTTT. Its translation: CASSFTAGLTEAFF.

The chain carries TRBV6-5 and TRBJ1-6; 7 nucleotides line up with TRBD1. The CDR3 has 15 amino acids. Trimming at V came to 6 bases and at J to 7 bases, leaving 9 bases not matched to a gene. Germline values: CDR1 MNHEY, CDR2 SVGAGI. The CDR3 DNA follows: TGTGCCAGCAGCCGCCACAGGGGTGGGAATTCACCCCTCCACTTT. Translated, it gives CASSRHRGGNSPLHF.